What follows are 13 T cell receptor beta chains derived from one specimen sequenced in a study of blood T cell repertoires in COVID-19 (dated by TCRdb to 2019 to 2021). The library was prepared using the immunoSEQ multiplex PCR assay. TCRdb limited this immuneACCESS table to in-frame rearrangements with V and J called. A share of clones is missing; checked studies link under half to unresolved V genes, and the rest is unexplained. Recorded for this sample are about 140,000 clones; about nine tenths of them occurred a single time. 10% of the sample is in the top ten clones. What was sequenced was peripheral blood. These receptors came from a man between 50 and 59 years old with active or convalescent COVID-19.

The CDR3 loop reads CAISQTQGVNTEAFF. The CDR3 DNA reads as TGTGCCATCAGTCAGACACAGGGGGTTAACACTGAAGCTTTCTTT. The V gene is TRBV10-3, the J gene TRBJ1-1; 8 bases map to TRBD1. Germline CDR1 reads ENHRY; CDR2 reads SYGVKD. V lost 5 bases, J lost 2 bases, and 7 bases stayed unmatched. The CDR3 is made up of 15 amino acids.

The CDR3 region has the DNA TGTGCCACCAGCAGAGACTCCGTGAGCTCCTACAATGAGCAGTTCTTC. This translates into CATSRDSVSSYNEQFF. The V call is TRBV15, the J call TRBJ2-1; no definite D call. V was shortened by 0 bases and J by 0 bases, with 9 bases between the two germline ends. The CDR3 loop spans 16 amino acids. Germline-derived CDR1 and CDR2 are LNHNV and YYDKDF (reference sequence). The whole variable domain, remainder taken from reference TRBV15 and TRBJ2-1, is DAMVIQNPRYQVTQFGKPVTLSCSQTLNHNVMYWYQQKSSQAPKLLFHYYDKDFNNEADTPDNFQSRRPNTSFCFLDIRSPGLGDTAMYLCATSRDSVSSYNEQFFGPGTRLTVL.

This chain uses TRBV18 with TRBJ2-7, with D possibly TRBD2 on 7 matching bases. V was shortened by 2 bases and J by 2 bases, with 16 bases between the two germline ends. The CDR3 totals 16 residues. Germline-derived CDR1 and CDR2 are KGHSH and LQKENI. The CDR3 loop is CASSPGGASKAYEQYF. The CDR3 DNA reads TGTGCCAGCTCACCAGGGGGGGCGTCTAAGGCCTACGAGCAGTACTTC. Variable domain in full (rest from reference TRBV18 and TRBJ2-7): NAGVMQNPRHLVRRRGQEARLRCSPMKGHSHVYWYRQLPEEGLKFMVYLQKENIIDESGMPKERFSAEFPKEGPSILRIQQVVRGDSAAYFCASSPGGASKAYEQYFGPGTRLTVT.

The chain carries TRBV27 and TRBJ1-4, with 8 nucleotides matching TRBD1. Losses at the gene ends were 3 bases for V and 7 bases for J; bases not matched to a gene: 4. The germline CDR1 and CDR2 sequences are MNHEY and SMNVEV (reference sequence). This CDR3 is 14 amino acids long. The CDR3 loop is CASSFQGAGEKLFF. The CDR3 region has the DNA TGTGCCAGCAGTTTTCAGGGGGCAGGTGAAAAACTGTTTTTT.

The V gene is TRBV29-1, the J gene TRBJ1-4; D remains ambiguous. CDR3 size: 12 residues. Trimming took 7 bases from V and 8 from J, leaving 14 bases between them. Per germline, CDR1 SQVTM and CDR2 ANQGSEA. CDR3 DNA sequence: TGCAGCGCCGGGGAGGTAGGAGAAAAACTGTTTTTT. Its translation is CSAGEVGEKLFF.

This sequence joins TRBV7-9 and TRBJ2-3; 14 positions agree with TRBD2. Germline CDR1 SEHNR, CDR2 FQNEAQ (reference sequence). The junction had 7 bases not matched to a gene; V was cut back by 5 bases and J by 3 bases. The CDR3 runs to 17 residues. Here the CDR3 DNA reads TGTGCCAGCAGCGCCAGACTAGCGGGAGGGCCTACAGATACGCAGTATTTT. Amino acids: CASSARLAGGPTDTQYF.

V usage is TRBV6-5 and J usage is TRBJ1-2; D remains ambiguous. CDR1 MNHEY and CDR2 SVGAGI come from the germline V gene. The V end lost 11 bases, the J end lost 5 bases, and 12 bases lay between the germline ends. CDR3 length: 11 amino acids. The CDR3 DNA reads TGTGCCGTGACTCGAGGGTATGGCTACACCTTC. It specifies CAVTRGYGYTF.

This sequence joins TRBV18 and TRBJ2-3, with 9 bases aligning to TRBD2. This CDR3 is built from 15 residues. CDR1 KGHSH and CDR2 LQKENI come from the germline V gene. V lost 5 bases to trimming and J lost 1 base; unmatched junction nucleotides: 4. The DNA of the CDR3 is TGTGCCAGCTCAACACGGACTAGCGGCACAGATACGCAGTATTTT. This gives the protein CASSTRTSGTDTQYF.

The chain couples TRBV7-2 to TRBJ2-2; no clear D gene. Between the trimmed V and J ends, which lost 7 bases and 4 bases, there was a span of 10 bases. CDR1 is SGHTA and CDR2 is FQGNSA in the germline V gene. This CDR3 has 13 amino acids. The CDR3 here is CASTPGSTGELFF. CDR3 nucleotides: TGTGCCAGCACTCCGGGTTCCACCGGGGAGCTGTTTTTT.

The rearrangement links TRBV29-1 to TRBJ1-5; D is unresolved. V lost 2 bases and J lost 7, with 15 bases in between. Looked up from germline, CDR1 is SQVTM and CDR2 is ANQGSEA. The CDR3 is 14 amino acids. This CDR3 is CSVETGVTGQPQHF. The DNA for the CDR3 is TGCAGCGTTGAAACCGGGGTCACGGGGCAGCCCCAGCATTTT.

The chain couples TRBV18 to TRBJ2-3; TRBD1 matches 8 bases. V shed 2 bases, J shed 1 base, and the junction held 2 bases outside the gene matches. Germline loops: CDR1 KGHSH, CDR2 LQKENI. The CDR3 is made up of 15 amino acids. The CDR3 bases are TGTGCCAGCTCACCAGTGGGACAGGGCACAGATACGCAGTATTTT. This gives the protein CASSPVGQGTDTQYF.

This clone appeared a single time. The V and J genes are TRBV29-1 and TRBJ1-5; TRBD1 is a possible D gene (6 bases). CDR1 and CDR2 from the germline V gene are SQVTM and ANQGSEA. CDR3 length: 13 amino acids. The ends were cut back, 5 bases at V and 3 bases at J, with 11 bases in the middle. CDR3 sequence: CSVRQESNQPQHF. The CDR3 region has the DNA TGCAGCGTTAGACAGGAATCCAATCAGCCCCAGCATTTT.

The J gene is TRBJ2-5, the V gene TRBV5-1; D perhaps matches TRBD1 (5 bases). This CDR3 has 14 amino acids. With 4 bases removed from V and 5 bases from J, the gap between germline ends came to 15 bases. Germline V CDR1 and CDR2: SGHRS, YFSETQ. The chain's CDR3 is CASSPLRVGETQYF. Written as DNA, the CDR3 is TGCGCCAGCAGCCCTCTCAGGGTTGGGGAGACCCAGTACTTC.